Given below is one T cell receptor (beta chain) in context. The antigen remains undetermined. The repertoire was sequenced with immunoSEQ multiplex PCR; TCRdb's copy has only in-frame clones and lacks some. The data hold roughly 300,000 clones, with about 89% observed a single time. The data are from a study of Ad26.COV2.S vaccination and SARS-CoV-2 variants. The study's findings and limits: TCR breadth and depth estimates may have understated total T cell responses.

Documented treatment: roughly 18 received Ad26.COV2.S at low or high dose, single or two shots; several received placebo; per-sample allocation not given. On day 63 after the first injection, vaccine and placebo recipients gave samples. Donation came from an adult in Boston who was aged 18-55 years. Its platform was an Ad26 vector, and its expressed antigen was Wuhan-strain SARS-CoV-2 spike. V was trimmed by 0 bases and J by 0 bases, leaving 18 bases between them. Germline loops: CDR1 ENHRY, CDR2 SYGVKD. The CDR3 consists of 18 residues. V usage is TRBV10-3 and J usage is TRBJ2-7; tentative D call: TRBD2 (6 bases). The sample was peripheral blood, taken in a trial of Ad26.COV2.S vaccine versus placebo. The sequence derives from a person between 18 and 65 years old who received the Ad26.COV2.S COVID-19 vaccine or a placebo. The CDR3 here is CAISESMLGAGSSYEQYF. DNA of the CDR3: TGTGCCATCAGTGAGTCGATGCTAGGGGCGGGGAGCTCCTACGAGCAGTACTTC.